This T cell receptor beta chain was obtained from a study of a mutant IDH1 vaccine in newly diagnosed glioma. Study context: Sex among treated patients split about 62% male, roughly 40% female; mean age was approximately 41 years. V12 occurred at week 35 and V13 at week 47. Patients were pretreated with radiotherapy, temozolomide, or both, mostly both. Overall study results and limits: Detectable vaccine-induced immune responses arose in over 90% of patients.

On this clone itself: Its antigen is not identified.

Documented time point: week 47, end of study. Topical imiquimod was applied with each vaccine dose, which held 300 ug of mutant IDH1 20-mer peptide. Libraries were prepared by immunoSEQ multiplex PCR; TCRdb keeps only in-frame clonotypes and omits some of them. Of fewer than 25,000 clones listed, roughly 84% are singletons. The sample was PBMCs, taken from a glioma patient whose treatment included an IDH1 peptide vaccine. The TCR sequence derives from a man aged 35 to 55 with glioma.

The chain's CDR3 is CASSSPGGVQPQHF. CDR3 DNA sequence: TGTGCCAGCAGTTCACCCGGAGGAGTTCAGCCCCAGCATTTT. The chain links TRBV6-5 to TRBJ1-5; D remains ambiguous. Germline V lookup: CDR1 MNHEY, CDR2 SVGAGI. There are 14 residues in the CDR3. Trimming cost V 4 bases and J 6 bases, with 13 bases left between them.